Listed below are T cell receptor beta chains from one sample, sequenced in a study of shared clonotypes between healthy human individuals. Profiled with immunoSEQ multiplex PCR; TCRdb holds only in-frame clones, not every one. The table records 2 million to 2.5 million clones, more than 90% of them present only once. Specimen: naive CD4+ T cells sorted from blood. Receptors were obtained from a man between 18 and 29 years old in good health. The CDR3 runs from the conserved cysteine through the conserved F or W. A D gene is named only where the DNA matches it firmly.

D gene: .; V gene: TRBV27; J gene: TRBJ2-7; CDR3 protein: CASSTPLGVPYEQYF
D gene: .; V gene: TRBV30; J gene: TRBJ2-7; CDR3 protein: CAWSVKGTHPRYEQYF
D gene: .; V gene: TRBV5-1; J gene: TRBJ2-7; CDR3 protein: CASSFWDPYEQYF
D gene: TRBD2; V gene: TRBV28; J gene: TRBJ2-5; CDR3 protein: CASKSGGQETQYF
D gene: .; V gene: TRBV4-3; J gene: TRBJ2-5; CDR3 protein: CASSQLPGETQYF
D gene: .; V gene: TRBV18; J gene: TRBJ1-5; CDR3 protein: CASSPKDGPSNQPQHF
D gene: .; V gene: TRBV5-6; J gene: TRBJ1-3; CDR3 protein: CASSFSGNTIYF
D gene: .; V gene: TRBV30; J gene: TRBJ2-5; CDR3 protein: CAWSLGYQETQYF
D gene: .; V gene: TRBV2; J gene: TRBJ2-2; CDR3 protein: CASSSQGLGELFF
D gene: TRBD2; V gene: TRBV30; J gene: TRBJ2-1; CDR3 protein: CAWSRISGRALNEQFF
D gene: TRBD1; V gene: TRBV18; J gene: TRBJ1-2; CDR3 protein: CASSERPGQGIFVTF
D gene: .; V gene: TRBV2; J gene: TRBJ1-6; CDR3 protein: CASSVRLLTSYNSPLHF
D gene: .; V gene: TRBV2; J gene: TRBJ1-2; CDR3 protein: CASIPHKDYGYTF
D gene: .; V gene: TRBV11-2; J gene: TRBJ2-3; CDR3 protein: CASSFPGAGTDTQYF
D gene: TRBD2; V gene: TRBV30; J gene: TRBJ2-5; CDR3 protein: CAWKSSGETQYF
D gene: TRBD1; V gene: TRBV6-1; J gene: TRBJ1-4; CDR3 protein: CASTDQQGINEKLFF
D gene: TRBD1; V gene: TRBV5-4; J gene: TRBJ1-3; CDR3 protein: CASSPGQGSYGNTIYF
D gene: .; V gene: TRBV4-3; J gene: TRBJ1-6; CDR3 protein: CASSQDTGLAPLHF
D gene: TRBD1; V gene: TRBV5-1; J gene: TRBJ2-7; CDR3 protein: CASQTGYSYEQYF
D gene: .; V gene: TRBV18; J gene: TRBJ2-3; CDR3 protein: CASSKSEISTDTQYF
D gene: .; V gene: TRBV5-1; J gene: TRBJ2-7; CDR3 protein: CASSLVGGTYEQYF
D gene: TRBD1; V gene: TRBV10-2; J gene: TRBJ1-5; CDR3 protein: CASSLFGQGTDQPQHF
D gene: .; V gene: TRBV7-2; J gene: TRBJ1-2; CDR3 protein: CASRLGRGGDNYGYTF
D gene: TRBD2; V gene: TRBV5-5; J gene: TRBJ2-7; CDR3 protein: CASSTGLGYEQYF
D gene: .; V gene: TRBV18; J gene: TRBJ2-7; CDR3 protein: CASSPISGDSGSYEQYF
D gene: .; V gene: TRBV19; J gene: TRBJ2-2; CDR3 protein: CASSAQVNTGELFF
D gene: .; V gene: TRBV6-1; J gene: TRBJ2-2; CDR3 protein: CASSEQPSTGELFF
D gene: TRBD1; V gene: TRBV18; J gene: TRBJ1-3; CDR3 protein: CASSGQASSGNTIYF
D gene: TRBD2; V gene: TRBV5-1; J gene: TRBJ2-5; CDR3 protein: CASSTGLAVGETQYF
D gene: TRBD2; V gene: TRBV18; J gene: TRBJ2-7; CDR3 protein: CASSPLAGNYYEQYF
D gene: TRBD1; V gene: TRBV10-1; J gene: TRBJ1-1; CDR3 protein: CASSPDRGNTEAFF
D gene: TRBD1; V gene: TRBV5-5; J gene: TRBJ1-5; CDR3 protein: CASSLTGGSNQPQHF
D gene: .; V gene: TRBV6-5; J gene: TRBJ1-2; CDR3 protein: CASSYSRNYGYTF
D gene: .; V gene: TRBV27; J gene: TRBJ1-2; CDR3 protein: CASGALDYGYTF
D gene: .; V gene: TRBV5-1; J gene: TRBJ2-3; CDR3 protein: CASSLDTGRSSTQYF
D gene: TRBD1; V gene: TRBV6-5; J gene: TRBJ1-2; CDR3 protein: CASSQVGQGHYGYTF
D gene: .; V gene: TRBV2; J gene: TRBJ2-2; CDR3 protein: CASSAGLSTGELFF
D gene: .; V gene: TRBV25-1; J gene: TRBJ1-1; CDR3 protein: CASSDPRSLNTEAFF
D gene: .; V gene: TRBV10-1; J gene: TRBJ2-7; CDR3 protein: CASSVGRGYEQYF
D gene: TRBD1; V gene: TRBV5-1; J gene: TRBJ2-7; CDR3 protein: CASSPGDRGPEQYF
D gene: .; V gene: TRBV2; J gene: TRBJ1-2; CDR3 protein: CASTPGTAIYGYTF
D gene: TRBD1; V gene: TRBV10-1; J gene: TRBJ1-1; CDR3 protein: CASSSTGNIGAFF
D gene: TRBD1; V gene: TRBV18; J gene: TRBJ1-6; CDR3 protein: CASSPSGQGLNSPLHF
D gene: TRBD1; V gene: TRBV11-3; J gene: TRBJ1-5; CDR3 protein: CASSRAGDRGKPQHF
D gene: .; V gene: TRBV6-9; J gene: TRBJ1-2; CDR3 protein: CASSYSPDVSGYTF
D gene: TRBD2; V gene: TRBV30; J gene: TRBJ2-1; CDR3 protein: CAWSGGGTSGYNEQFF
D gene: .; V gene: TRBV12-2; J gene: TRBJ1-1; CDR3 protein: CASRLSGTAEAFF
D gene: .; V gene: TRBV4-2; J gene: TRBJ2-2; CDR3 protein: CASSQVSSDTGELFF
D gene: TRBD1; V gene: TRBV27; J gene: TRBJ1-1; CDR3 protein: CASSPSGTGDTEAFF
D gene: TRBD2; V gene: TRBV18; J gene: TRBJ2-1; CDR3 protein: CASSPGAGGNEQFF
D gene: .; V gene: TRBV2; J gene: TRBJ2-1; CDR3 protein: CASRGYSNNEQFF